The source of this T cell receptor (beta chain) is a study of OX40 agonist ivuxolimab in advanced cancers. General study points: Dosing at 0.1 to 3.0 mg/kg was accompanied by clonal expansion of CD4+ and CD8+ blood T cells by week 6.

About this clone itself: Antigen: not known.

Systemic immunosuppression or autoimmune disease history was grounds to exclude patients. TCRdb's copy holds only in-frame clones and misses some; the assay was immunoSEQ multiplex PCR. The sample consists of about 35,000 clones, 78% of them appearing once. Germline assignment: CDR1 MNHNS and CDR2 SASEGT. V lost 6 bases, J lost 1 base, and 9 bases lay in between. The CDR3 is 13 residues long. The clonotype originates from an adult with an advanced solid tumor such as melanoma, head and neck, liver or kidney cancer. The chain carries TRBV6-1 and TRBJ1-1, with D possibly being TRBD1 (5 bases). The sequences come from CD4+ or CD8+ T cells sorted from blood, collected in a trial of the OX40 agonist ivuxolimab. The CDR3 bases are TGTGCCAGCAGCCAGGGATCGAACACTGAAGCTTTCTTT. This gives the protein CASSQGSNTEAFF.